This is a list of T cell receptor beta chains from one sample in a study of spatial heterogeneity in lung cancer. TCRdb called the 5' RACE reads again in MiXCR, with one record for every CDR3 protein. The data show about 120,000 distinct CDR3 sequences, with over 9% seen just once and approximately 16% held by the top ten. Sequenced here: PBMCs, sampled at follow-up. The receptors derive from a male donor with early-stage non-small cell lung cancer. Both conserved end residues are part of each CDR3.

j_call v_call cdr3_aa
TRBJ2-5 TRBV29-1 CSVERQAGGFQETQYF
TRBJ2-5 TRBV3-1 CASSQNPAGQETQYF
TRBJ2-5 TRBV5-1 CASSSGIPETQYF
TRBJ1-1 TRBV4-3 CASSQGGRRGTEAFF
TRBJ2-3 TRBV5-8 CASSLGTGFSTDTQYF
TRBJ1-1 TRBV5-1 CASSLLGILNTEAFF
TRBJ2-1 TRBV4-3 CASSQDLPSGGVFGEQFF
TRBJ2-7 TRBV20-1 CSAGRQKGAYEQYF
TRBJ2-2 TRBV28 CASSLRGAQTSGELFF
TRBJ1-1 TRBV9 CASSVGGKNTEAFF
TRBJ2-7 TRBV20-1 CSAPLTGSYEQYF
TRBJ2-1 TRBV9 CASSVGSGEGNEQFF
TRBJ2-3 TRBV7-9 CALSGAWDTQYF
TRBJ2-7 TRBV9 CASSPGQGTGEQYF
TRBJ1-5 TRBV6-2/TRBV6-3 CASSSLGGQPQHF
TRBJ1-1 TRBV3-1 CASSHRNTEAFF
TRBJ1-1 TRBV28 CASSPTEGAVNTEAFF
TRBJ1-1 TRBV4-3 CASSQDELGAPEAFF
TRBJ1-2 TRBV12-3/TRBV12-4 CASSSHDSYGYTF
TRBJ1-2 TRBV20-1 CSARFPGGAGYGYTF
TRBJ1-3 TRBV9 CASSVGTGQGNTIYF
TRBJ1-2 TRBV20-1 CSVSVLVGYTF
TRBJ1-6 TRBV5-1 CASSLASPDRGNSPLHF
TRBJ2-3 TRBV20-1 CSARDLSLGDTQYF
TRBJ1-1 TRBV12-3/TRBV12-4 CASSLGLRGTEAFF
TRBJ1-2 TRBV6-2/TRBV6-3 CASSPPLPGQGTWGYTF
TRBJ2-1 TRBV7-7 CASSLGTVNEQFF
TRBJ2-1 TRBV10-3 CAIQTGASYNEQFF